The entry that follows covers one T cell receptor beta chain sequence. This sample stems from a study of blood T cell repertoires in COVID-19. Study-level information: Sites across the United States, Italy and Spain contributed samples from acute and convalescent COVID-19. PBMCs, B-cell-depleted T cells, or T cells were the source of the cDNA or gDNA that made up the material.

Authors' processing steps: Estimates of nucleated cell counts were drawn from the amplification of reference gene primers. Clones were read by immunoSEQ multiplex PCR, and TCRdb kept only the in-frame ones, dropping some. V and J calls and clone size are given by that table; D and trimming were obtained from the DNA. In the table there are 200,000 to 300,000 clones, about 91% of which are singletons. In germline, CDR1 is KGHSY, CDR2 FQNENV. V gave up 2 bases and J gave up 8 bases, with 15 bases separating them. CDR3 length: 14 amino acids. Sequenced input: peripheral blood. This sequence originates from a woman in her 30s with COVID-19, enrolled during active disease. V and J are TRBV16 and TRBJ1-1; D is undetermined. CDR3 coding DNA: TGTGCCAGCAGCCAACAAACCGGGCGAGGGGAAGCTTTCTTT. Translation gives CASSQQTGRGEAFF.